A selection of T cell receptor beta chains follows, all from one sample in a study of cytomegalovirus exposure and HLA in healthy donors. TCRdb's table, derived via immunoSEQ multiplex PCR, lists solely in-frame clones and lacks some. Of 150,000 to 200,000 clones in the sample, roughly 72% are singletons; the top ten hold roughly 2.1%. What was sequenced was PBMCs. These receptors all come from a woman aged 25 to 45 in good health and CMV-seropositive. The conserved cysteine and the conserved F or W are not part of the CDR3 here. The order of the fields is J gene, V gene, D gene, CDR3 protein. The D gene is left open where the match is weak.

j_call: TRBJ2-7; v_call: TRBV5-4; d_call: TRBD2; cdr3_aa: ASSLMGLAGGHEQY
j_call: TRBJ1-2; v_call: TRBV6-5; d_call: -; cdr3_aa: ASSKGVNYGYT
j_call: TRBJ2-7; v_call: TRBV5-1; d_call: -; cdr3_aa: ASRREPTSYEQY
j_call: TRBJ2-7; v_call: TRBV4-3; d_call: -; cdr3_aa: ASSPLGGIAYEQY
j_call: TRBJ2-5; v_call: TRBV7-2; d_call: -; cdr3_aa: ASSPRGQETQY
j_call: TRBJ2-7; v_call: TRBV19; d_call: -; cdr3_aa: ASSSRQVKPVYEQY
j_call: TRBJ1-4; v_call: TRBV28; d_call: -; cdr3_aa: ASSVLGGLANEKLF
j_call: TRBJ2-2; v_call: TRBV6-5; d_call: TRBD2; cdr3_aa: ASSRDYNTGELF
j_call: TRBJ1-5; v_call: TRBV11-2; d_call: -; cdr3_aa: ASSLAGQYSNQPQH
j_call: TRBJ1-2; v_call: TRBV29-1; d_call: -; cdr3_aa: SVDIFLGSGYT
j_call: TRBJ1-2; v_call: TRBV6-1; d_call: -; cdr3_aa: ASSFGSAYGYT
j_call: TRBJ2-2; v_call: TRBV4-3; d_call: TRBD2; cdr3_aa: ASSQGPSGAVANTGELF
j_call: TRBJ2-1; v_call: TRBV11-3; d_call: TRBD2; cdr3_aa: ASSKGLAENEQF
j_call: TRBJ1-1; v_call: TRBV6-6; d_call: TRBD1; cdr3_aa: ASSYPPDRGSGAF
j_call: TRBJ2-5; v_call: TRBV6-1; d_call: -; cdr3_aa: ASSERRETQY
j_call: TRBJ2-6; v_call: TRBV6-1; d_call: -; cdr3_aa: ASSELGVSGANVLT
j_call: TRBJ2-7; v_call: TRBV27; d_call: TRBD2; cdr3_aa: ASSRFGRGGLSYEQY
j_call: TRBJ2-7; v_call: TRBV5-1; d_call: TRBD2; cdr3_aa: ASTRLAGEGEQY
j_call: TRBJ1-4; v_call: TRBV2; d_call: -; cdr3_aa: ASSPGGAGEKLF
j_call: TRBJ2-6; v_call: TRBV19; d_call: TRBD1; cdr3_aa: ASSGTGGSGANVLT
j_call: TRBJ1-6; v_call: TRBV4-3; d_call: TRBD1; cdr3_aa: ASSQWAGGSRGNSPLH
j_call: TRBJ1-1; v_call: TRBV4-3; d_call: -; cdr3_aa: ASSQDQVISEAF
j_call: TRBJ1-2; v_call: TRBV10-3; d_call: -; cdr3_aa: AISESRTYGYT
j_call: TRBJ1-6; v_call: TRBV6-6; d_call: -; cdr3_aa: ASSSPENSPLH
j_call: TRBJ2-3; v_call: TRBV6-5; d_call: -; cdr3_aa: ASKGGGTDTQY
j_call: TRBJ1-1; v_call: TRBV19; d_call: -; cdr3_aa: ASSMGRGTLNTEAF
j_call: TRBJ1-6; v_call: TRBV7-9; d_call: -; cdr3_aa: ASSPGPPYNSPLH
j_call: TRBJ2-2; v_call: TRBV5-1; d_call: TRBD2; cdr3_aa: ASSLASLAGGAGELF
j_call: TRBJ2-2; v_call: TRBV11-2; d_call: -; cdr3_aa: ASSVGLFANTGELF
j_call: TRBJ2-7; v_call: TRBV6-1; d_call: -; cdr3_aa: ASSEKTDYYEQY
j_call: TRBJ2-3; v_call: TRBV5-4; d_call: TRBD2; cdr3_aa: ASSGKSGAWADTQY
j_call: TRBJ2-2; v_call: TRBV29-1; d_call: -; cdr3_aa: SVGIVTGELF
j_call: TRBJ2-3; v_call: TRBV11-2; d_call: -; cdr3_aa: ASTPKLRGGSTDTQY
j_call: TRBJ1-5; v_call: TRBV19; d_call: TRBD1; cdr3_aa: ASQPPGTGWGNQPQH
j_call: TRBJ2-3; v_call: TRBV7-8; d_call: TRBD1; cdr3_aa: ASRRQGASTDTQY
j_call: TRBJ2-5; v_call: TRBV28; d_call: -; cdr3_aa: ASSPTPGGGYQETQY
j_call: TRBJ1-2; v_call: TRBV6-5; d_call: -; cdr3_aa: ASSWGSGGDYT
j_call: TRBJ2-7; v_call: TRBV5-1; d_call: -; cdr3_aa: ASSLYSRHSYEQY
j_call: TRBJ1-2; v_call: TRBV11-2; d_call: TRBD1; cdr3_aa: ASSFNRGSGYT
j_call: TRBJ2-7; v_call: TRBV6-1; d_call: TRBD2; cdr3_aa: ASSETSGSYEQY
j_call: TRBJ2-7; v_call: TRBV29-1; d_call: TRBD1; cdr3_aa: SVGDRSNYEQY
j_call: TRBJ2-3; v_call: TRBV5-1; d_call: TRBD2; cdr3_aa: ASSYPTGLAGGPNTQY
j_call: TRBJ1-2; v_call: TRBV7-8; d_call: TRBD1; cdr3_aa: ASSGSGQGVIYGYT
j_call: TRBJ2-7; v_call: TRBV7-8; d_call: -; cdr3_aa: ASSLTGYEQY
j_call: TRBJ1-1; v_call: TRBV10-3; d_call: -; cdr3_aa: AISADTEAF
j_call: TRBJ1-1; v_call: TRBV6-1; d_call: -; cdr3_aa: ASWNPRHTEAF
j_call: TRBJ2-7; v_call: TRBV7-9; d_call: TRBD2; cdr3_aa: ASSPLLGGINSYEQY
j_call: TRBJ1-5; v_call: TRBV6-5; d_call: -; cdr3_aa: ASSYGPGLNQPQH
j_call: TRBJ1-6; v_call: TRBV25-1; d_call: TRBD1; cdr3_aa: ASSFSTGGNSPLH
j_call: TRBJ2-7; v_call: TRBV10-3; d_call: TRBD2; cdr3_aa: AISESGGFEQY
j_call: TRBJ2-5; v_call: TRBV6-1; d_call: -; cdr3_aa: ASRELVNLQETQY
j_call: TRBJ2-7; v_call: TRBV5-8; d_call: TRBD1; cdr3_aa: ASSLRQGFAYEQY
j_call: TRBJ1-2; v_call: TRBV6-5; d_call: TRBD1; cdr3_aa: ASSYRGRNYGYT
j_call: TRBJ2-3; v_call: TRBV6-1; d_call: TRBD1; cdr3_aa: ASSPGQGTDTQY